The 26 T cell receptor beta chains reported below all come from one sample, sequenced in a study of blood T cell repertoires in COVID-19. Repertoires were generated with immunoSEQ multiplex PCR, while TCRdb's copy carries only in-frame clones and drops some. This sample has about 150,000 clones, with 60% to 85% found just once. The sample consisted of peripheral blood. These receptors originate from an elderly man with acute or convalescent COVID-19.

The genes are TRBV11-2 and TRBJ1-6; TRBD1 matches 7 bases. CDR3 length equals 13 residues. Losses at the gene ends were 5 bases for V and 8 bases for J; bases not matched to a gene: 3. Germline assignment: CDR1 SGHAT and CDR2 FQNNGV. The CDR3 protein is CASSADRDSPLHF. CDR3 nucleotides: TGTGCCAGCAGCGCCGACAGGGATTCACCCCTCCACTTT.

In regard to this clone: Other DNA sequences within the sample encode an identical CDR3. This chain joins TRBV19 and TRBJ1-3; D unclear. The germline gives CDR1 LNHDA, CDR2 SQIVND (reference sequence). Trimming took 3 bases from V and 0 from J, leaving 9 bases between them. The CDR3 contains 15 residues. CDR3 sequence reads: CASSILGSSGNTIYF. The CDR3 DNA reads as TGTGCCAGTAGTATTCTGGGCTCCTCTGGAAACACCATATATTTT.

The rearrangement links TRBV6-1 to TRBJ1-5; TRBD1 aligns across 11 bases. The CDR3 runs 17 residues. Germline assignment: CDR1 MNHNS and CDR2 SASEGT. Trimming at V came to 4 bases and at J to 0 bases, leaving 5 bases not matched to a gene. CDR3 in DNA: TGTGCCAGCAGTGGCGGGACAGGGGGGTTTAGCAATCAGCCCCAGCATTTT. It encodes CASSGGTGGFSNQPQHF.

In DNA form, the CDR3 reads TGTGCCAGCAGAGTTGGGTGGGTGACTGATAATTCACCCCTCCACTTT. Its protein is CASRVGWVTDNSPLHF. The chain uses TRBV27 and TRBJ1-6; D unresolved. Germline V gives CDR1 MNHEY, CDR2 SMNVEV (reference sequence). Between the trimmed V and J ends, which lost 6 bases and 5 bases, there was a span of 17 bases. CDR3 length equals 16 residues.

The rearrangement joins TRBV7-8 to TRBJ2-5; D may be TRBD2 (6 bases). The germline V gene encodes CDR1 SGHVS and CDR2 FQNEAQ. The CDR3 spans 17 residues. Trimming removed 7 bases from V and 1 base from J, with 22 bases in between. CDR3 nucleotides: TGTGCCAGCACCACAAGGAGGGTCCCTGCACCCCAAGAGACCCAGTACTTC. Its protein product is CASTTRRVPAPQETQYF.

V and J are TRBV5-1 and TRBJ2-3; 8 nucleotides align to TRBD2. CDR1 is SGHRS, CDR2 YFSETQ, per germline. The junction had 9 bases not matched to a gene; V was cut back by 9 bases and J by 0 bases. The CDR3 spans 15 residues. The CDR3 loop is CATSPGGPSTDTQYF. The CDR3 nucleotides are TGCGCCACCTCCCCGGGGGGGCCAAGCACAGATACGCAGTATTTT.

The J gene is TRBJ1-3, the V gene TRBV18; TRBD1 is a possible D gene (5 bases). Germline CDR1 and CDR2: KGHSH and LQKENI. This CDR3 is 14 amino acids long. V lost 2 bases and J 3 bases, leaving 8 bases between the germline ends. CDR3 in amino acids: CASSPSTDGNTIYF. CDR3 nucleotide sequence: TGTGCCAGCTCACCATCGACAGATGGAAACACCATATATTTT.

The rearrangement joins TRBV6-5 to TRBJ2-3; 7 nucleotides align to TRBD1. V shed 6 bases, J shed 10 bases, and the junction held 4 bases outside the gene matches. The CDR3 length is 11 residues. Germline V CDR1 and CDR2: MNHEY, SVGAGI. The CDR3 DNA reads TGTGCCAGCAGGGCCACAGGGGCGCAGTATTTT. The encoded protein is CASRATGAQYF.

The V gene is TRBV6-2 or TRBV6-3, the J gene TRBJ1-5; D possibly corresponds to TRBD1 (6 bases). V was cut by 2 bases and J by 2 bases, with 7 bases left in between. CDR3 length equals 14 residues. The germline V gene encodes CDR1 MNHEY and CDR2 SVGEGT. Here the CDR3 reads CASSYAGGNQPQHF. CDR3 nucleotides: TGTGCCAGCAGTTACGCAGGGGGCAATCAGCCCCAGCATTTT.

The chain recombines TRBV5-5 with TRBJ2-5; D is uncertain. V lost 2 bases to trimming and J lost 2 bases, with 13 bases between them. In germline, CDR1 is SGHKS, CDR2 YYEKEE (reference sequence). The CDR3 extends over 15 amino acids. The CDR3 coding sequence is TGTGCCAGCAGCTTATCAGGCTCCCCTCAAGAGACCCAGTACTTC. Residues: CASSLSGSPQETQYF.

This chain uses TRBV7-2 with TRBJ2-5; 8 bases align to TRBD2. The CDR3 loop spans 15 amino acids. J gave up 5 bases and V 0 bases, and 5 bases lay outside the gene matches. Germline CDR1 and CDR2: SGHTA and FQGNSA. Here the CDR3 DNA reads TGTGCCAGCAGCTTAGCTGCAGCGGGGGTTGAGACCCAGTACTTC. Translated, it gives CASSLAAAGVETQYF.

The rearrangement links TRBV6-2 or TRBV6-3 to TRBJ1-2, with 7 bases identical to TRBD1. The CDR3 is 13 amino acids. V dropped 4 bases and J dropped 8; count of bases not matched to a gene: 7. Germline V gene lookup returns CDR1 MNHEY and CDR2 SVGEGT. CDR3 region: CASSLGQLWGYTF. The CDR3 DNA reads TGTGCCAGCAGTTTGGGACAGCTCTGGGGCTACACCTTC.

V gene TRBV18 combines with J gene TRBJ1-5; unclear D gene. CDR3 size: 16 residues. Germline CDR1 and CDR2: KGHSH and LQKENI. The V and J ends lost 3 bases and 0 bases respectively, with 12 bases between them. The CDR3 sequence is CASSPRQTNSNQPQHF. CDR3 bases: TGTGCCAGCTCACCGAGGCAGACTAATAGCAATCAGCCCCAGCATTTT.

This clone was picked up a small number of times. The chain joins TRBV11-2 to TRBJ2-1; a weak D match, TRBD2 (7 bases). The CDR3 totals 17 residues. Trimming shortened V by 5 bases and J by 2 bases, and 19 bases separated the two germline ends. Germline V gene sequence: CDR1 SGHAT, CDR2 FQNNGV. CDR3 loop: CASSPTLTGGAYNEQFF. CDR3 nucleotides: TGTGCCAGCAGCCCCACGCTCACGGGGGGCGCCTACAATGAGCAGTTCTTC.

This clone has more than one count but fewer than ten. The V gene is TRBV6-4, the J gene TRBJ2-2; 8 bases match TRBD2. Germline loops: CDR1 MRHNA, CDR2 SNTAGT. The CDR3 extends over 16 amino acids. The trim removed 3 bases at V and 5 bases at J, leaving 8 bases unmatched. This chain's CDR3 is CASSDRLAGRTGELFF. The CDR3 DNA follows: TGTGCCAGCAGTGATCGCCTAGCGGGTCGTACCGGGGAGCTGTTTTTT.

V gene TRBV3-1 (or the pseudogene TRBV3-2) combines with J gene TRBJ1-2, with TRBD1 as a possible D gene (6 bases). This CDR3 has 14 amino acids. With 1 base removed from V and 4 bases from J, the gap between germline ends came to 10 bases. Germline values: CDR1 LGHDT, CDR2 YNNKEL (reference sequence). The CDR3, as DNA: TGTGCCAGCAGCCAAGCTAACAGGGCCTATGGCTACACCTTC. The encoded protein is CASSQANRAYGYTF.

This clone was picked up one time. The V call is TRBV7-2, the J call TRBJ2-7; 8 bases fit TRBD1. This CDR3 comprises 14 residues. Germline V gives CDR1 SGHTA, CDR2 FQGNSA. After removal of 5 bases from V and 2 bases from J, the junction contained 5 bases not matched to a gene. The chain's CDR3 is CASSTDRGTYEQYF. In DNA, the CDR3 is TGTGCCAGCAGCACTGACAGGGGCACCTACGAGCAGTACTTC.

The CDR3 DNA reads TGTGCCAGTTCACAGGCTCCTGGAGCTTTCTTT. It translates to CASSQAPGAFF. The genes are TRBV6-6 and TRBJ1-1; D perhaps matches TRBD1 (5 bases). The V gene lost 9 bases and the J gene lost 10 bases, with 15 bases spanning the gap. This CDR3 has 11 amino acids. The germline V gene has CDR1 MNHNY and CDR2 SVGAGI (reference sequence).

This clone appeared a single time. The rearrangement joins TRBV7-9 to TRBJ2-7; 7 bases fit TRBD1. The ends lost 2 bases at V and 2 bases at J; junction bases unmatched: 3. The CDR3 is made up of 14 amino acids. Germline V gene lookup returns CDR1 SEHNR and CDR2 FQNEAQ (reference sequence). The CDR3: CASSLQTGTYEQYF. The CDR3 DNA is TGTGCCAGCAGCTTACAGACAGGGACCTACGAGCAGTACTTC.

V usage is TRBV5-5 and J usage is TRBJ1-1; 7 bases are a match to TRBD1. Germline CDR1 reads SGHKS; CDR2 reads YYEKEE (reference sequence). The J segment lost 1 base and the V segment lost 4 bases, leaving 13 bases of the junction unmatched. The CDR3 sequence is 17 residues long. In nucleotides, the CDR3 is TGTGCCAGCAGCATACTCCGGACAGGCGCTACGAACACTGAAGCTTTCTTT. This codes for CASSILRTGATNTEAFF.

Here the CDR3 DNA reads TGTGCCAGCAGTCTAAAGGACAGGGGGCTCTTTTCTTGGAACACTGAAGCTTTCTTT. It yields the protein CASSLKDRGLFSWNTEAFF. This rearrangement joins TRBV6-4 to TRBJ1-1, with 11 bases matching TRBD1. Germline V gene lookup returns CDR1 MRHNA and CDR2 SNTAGT. The J segment lost 1 base and the V segment lost 5 bases, leaving 15 bases of the junction unmatched. There are 19 residues in the CDR3.

The chain joins TRBV19 to TRBJ1-6; 7 nucleotides align to TRBD1. This CDR3 comprises 14 residues. V trimming: 5 bases; J trimming: 5 bases; junction bases outside the gene matches: 3. CDR1 is LNHDA, CDR2 SQIVND, per germline (reference sequence). In DNA form, the CDR3 reads TGTGCCAGTAGTGGCAGGGGGAATAATTCACCCCTCCACTTT. Its translation is CASSGRGNNSPLHF.

The V call is TRBV11-2, the J call TRBJ1-6; 8 bases are a match to TRBD1. Trimming cost V 3 bases and J 7 bases; bases outside gene matches: 5. Germline V gene data show CDR1 as SGHAT and CDR2 as FQNNGV. CDR3 length: 15 amino acids. CDR3 sequence reads: CASSLLGQGNSPLHF. The CDR3 DNA reads TGTGCCAGCAGCTTGCTTGGACAGGGAAATTCACCCCTCCACTTT.

This clone has only a few counts. The V call is TRBV19, the J call TRBJ2-6; weak D call: TRBD1 (6 bases). This CDR3 has 17 residues. The germline V and J ends were trimmed by 3 bases and 6 bases, with 18 bases remaining between them. CDR1 and CDR2 (germline): LNHDA, SQIVND (reference sequence). Here the CDR3 reads CASSMAQGPFEANVLTF. The DNA of the CDR3 is TGTGCCAGTAGTATGGCCCAGGGGCCCTTCGAGGCCAACGTCCTGACTTTC.

The chain couples TRBV7-2 to TRBJ2-1, with D uncertain. The germline V and J ends were trimmed by 5 bases and 8 bases, with 10 bases remaining between them. Germline V CDR1 and CDR2: SGHTA, FQGNSA. The CDR3 sequence is 12 residues long. This CDR3 reads CASSPTRDEQFF. The CDR3 region has the DNA TGTGCCAGCAGCCCTACCCGGGATGAGCAGTTCTTC.

The CDR3 region has the DNA TGTGCCAGCAGCCAAACAGGGGGCCGAGAGACCCAGTACTTC. Translated: CASSQTGGRETQYF. This chain uses TRBV3-1 (or the pseudogene TRBV3-2) with TRBJ2-5; 9 bases match TRBD1. Germline CDR1 is LGHDT and CDR2 is YNNKEL (reference sequence). The junction had 2 bases not matched to a gene; V was cut back by 2 bases and J by 4 bases. The length of the CDR3 is 14 residues.